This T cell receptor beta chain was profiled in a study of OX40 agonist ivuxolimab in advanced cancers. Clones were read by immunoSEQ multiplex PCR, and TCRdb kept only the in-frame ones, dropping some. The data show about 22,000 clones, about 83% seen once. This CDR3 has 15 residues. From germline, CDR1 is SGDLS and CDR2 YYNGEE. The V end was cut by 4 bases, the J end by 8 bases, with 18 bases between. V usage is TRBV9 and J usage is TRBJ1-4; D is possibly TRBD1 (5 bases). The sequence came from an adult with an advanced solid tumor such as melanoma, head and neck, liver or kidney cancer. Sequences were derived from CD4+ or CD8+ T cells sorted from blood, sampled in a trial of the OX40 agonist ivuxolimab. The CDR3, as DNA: TGTGCCAGCAGCCCCGAAGGACAAACGGGGGAAAAACTGTTTTTT. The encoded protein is CASSPEGQTGEKLFF.